Below are 23 T cell receptor beta chains sequenced from a single sample in a study of cytomegalovirus exposure and HLA in healthy donors. The PCR was carried out with 60 Vbeta primers and 13 Jbeta primers. Repertoires were generated with immunoSEQ multiplex PCR, while TCRdb's copy carries only in-frame clones and drops some. The sample yields some 150,000 clones, approximately 80% seen once. The specimen sequenced was PBMCs. These receptors were taken from a woman in her thirties or forties in good health and CMV-seronegative.

This clone was recorded a few times. The chain recombines TRBV28 with TRBJ1-5; the match to TRBD1 covers 8 bases. V shed 5 bases, J shed 5 bases, and the junction held 11 bases outside the gene matches. Germline lookup yields CDR1 MDHEN and CDR2 SYDVKM. The CDR3 contains 16 residues. Written as DNA, the CDR3 is TGTGCCAGCAGTAATCTAGGAGGGGGACAGGATCAGCCCCAGCATTTT. Protein sequence: CASSNLGGGQDQPQHF.

V and J are TRBV6-5 and TRBJ1-2; TRBD1 matches at 7 bases. The germline V gene encodes CDR1 MNHEY and CDR2 SVGAGI. Trimming at V came to 3 bases and at J to 3 bases, leaving 1 base not matched to a gene. The CDR3 covers 13 residues. The CDR3 DNA sequence: TGTGCCAGCAGTTATGACAGGGACTATGGCTACACCTTC. The encoded protein is CASSYDRDYGYTF.

The chain recombines TRBV28 with TRBJ1-1; TRBD1 is a possible D gene (5 bases). This CDR3 spans 14 amino acids. V was trimmed by 5 bases and J by 4 bases, leaving 14 bases between them. In germline, CDR1 is MDHEN, CDR2 SYDVKM. CDR3 bases: TGTGCCAGCAGTCGAAATCAGGGTGGCACTGAAGCTTTCTTT. It encodes CASSRNQGGTEAFF.

This clone was counted only a few times. For the CDR3, the DNA is TGTGCCAGCAGCTTAATCGGGGGAGGTGAAGCTTTCTTT. This sequence encodes CASSLIGGGEAFF. This rearrangement joins TRBV7-2 to TRBJ1-1, with D perhaps TRBD1 (5 bases). Trimming shortened V by 2 bases and J by 7 bases, and 11 bases separated the two germline ends. Looked up from germline, CDR1 is SGHTA and CDR2 is FQGNSA. The CDR3 runs 13 residues.

This clone was detected only once. The gene calls are TRBV2 and TRBJ2-7; possibly TRBD2 for D (5 bases). The V end was cut by 1 base, the J end by 10 bases, with 14 bases between. The CDR3 has 13 amino acids. Germline V gives CDR1 SNHLY, CDR2 FYNNEI. The chain's CDR3 is CASSEVEGSEQYF. The CDR3 nucleotides are TGTGCCAGCAGTGAAGTTGAGGGATCAGAACAGTACTTC.

The gene calls are TRBV10-1 and TRBJ2-7, with TRBD1 as a possible D gene (6 bases). V was shortened by 2 bases and J by 6 bases, with 11 bases between the two germline ends. Germline CDR1 reads WNHNN; CDR2 reads SYGVQD (reference sequence). The CDR3 contains 13 residues. The DNA of the CDR3 is TGCGCCAGCAGTGAGATTATCAGGGGCGAGCAGTACTTC. Residues: CASSEIIRGEQYF.

The gene calls are TRBV10-3 and TRBJ2-2; 8 positions match TRBD2. The CDR3 spans 14 residues. The trim removed 5 bases at V and 4 bases at J, leaving 3 bases unmatched. CDR1 is ENHRY and CDR2 is SYGVKD in the germline V gene. CDR3: CAISSGSFTGELFF. The CDR3, as DNA: TGTGCCATCAGTAGCGGGAGTTTCACCGGGGAGCTGTTTTTT.

The V and J genes are TRBV28 and TRBJ1-3; 9 bases agree with TRBD1. The CDR3 totals 14 residues. Germline assignment: CDR1 MDHEN and CDR2 SYDVKM. V lost 6 bases and J lost 4; bases outside the gene matches: 4. In DNA form, the CDR3 reads TGTGCCAGCAGGGGGACAGGGAGGGGAAACACCATATATTTT. It yields the protein CASRGTGRGNTIYF.

The chain couples TRBV6-6 to TRBJ2-3, with 12 bases aligning to TRBD2. Germline CDR1 reads MNHNY; CDR2 reads SVGAGI (reference sequence). The ends lost 6 bases at V and 4 bases at J; junction bases unmatched: 8. The CDR3 contains 16 residues. The CDR3 region is CASRGTSGQRPDTQYF. The CDR3, as DNA: TGTGCCAGCAGGGGGACTAGCGGGCAGAGACCAGATACGCAGTATTTT.

The rearrangement joins TRBV6-5 to TRBJ2-7, with a tentative D call TRBD2 (6 bases). CDR1 is MNHEY and CDR2 is SVGAGI in the germline V gene. The CDR3 has 15 residues. V lost 3 bases to trimming and J lost 6 bases, with 18 bases between them. The CDR3 coding sequence is TGTGCCAGCAGTTATGGTGTTGGAGGGCTGAGCGAGCAGTACTTC. It specifies CASSYGVGGLSEQYF.

The sample holds a few counts of this clone. V gene TRBV28 combines with J gene TRBJ2-1; 7 positions agree with TRBD1. CDR3 length equals 13 residues. Germline CDR1 reads MDHEN; CDR2 reads SYDVKM. V gave up 6 bases and J gave up 7 bases; unmatched junction bases: 6. The DNA of the CDR3 is TGTGCCAGCAGGACAGGGTTGGAGAATGAGCAGTTCTTC. The encoded protein is CASRTGLENEQFF.

The chain employs TRBV6-5 and TRBJ2-1, with TRBD1 matching over 7 bases. V shed 8 bases, J shed 5 bases, and the junction held 6 bases outside the gene matches. Per germline, CDR1 MNHEY and CDR2 SVGAGI. This CDR3 is 13 amino acids long. The CDR3 sequence: CASYETGNNEQFF. DNA for the CDR3: TGTGCCAGCTACGAGACAGGGAACAATGAGCAGTTCTTC.

The rearrangement links TRBV7-2 to TRBJ2-7; 9 bases line up with TRBD1. Germline CDR1 is SGHTA and CDR2 is FQGNSA. This CDR3 is built from 13 residues. The ends lost 2 bases at V and 8 bases at J; junction bases unmatched: 4. Here the CDR3 reads CASSLSQGAKQYF. The DNA of the CDR3 is TGTGCCAGCAGCTTATCACAGGGGGCGAAGCAGTACTTC.

J is TRBJ2-5 and V is TRBV28; 11 bases fit TRBD2. The J call may be mistaken, given a closer DNA end match to TRBJ2-7. Per germline, CDR1 MDHEN and CDR2 SYDVKM. The CDR3 is made up of 15 amino acids. The CDR3 sequence: CASSVGLAGTYEQYF. For the CDR3, the DNA is TGTGCCAGCAGTGTTGGACTAGCGGGTACCTACGAGCAGTACTTC.

This clone was counted once. The rearrangement joins TRBV29-1 to TRBJ1-2, with D perhaps matching TRBD1 (5 bases). V was clipped by 3 bases and J by 5 bases, with 10 bases between them. The CDR3 covers 12 residues. Looked up from germline, CDR1 is SQVTM and CDR2 is ANQGSEA. Here the CDR3 reads CSVDQGKYGYTF. In DNA form, the CDR3 reads TGCAGCGTTGACCAGGGAAAGTATGGCTACACCTTC. The whole variable domain, filled in from reference TRBV29-1 and TRBJ1-2, reads SAVISQKPSRDICQRGTSLTIQCQVDSQVTMMFWYRQQPGQSLTLIATANQGSEATYESGFVIDKFPISRPNLTFSTLTVSNMSPEDSSIYLCSVDQGKYGYTFGSGTRLTVV.

The chain uses TRBV10-3 and TRBJ2-3; maybe TRBD1 (6 bases). This CDR3 has 13 residues. The germline V gene encodes CDR1 ENHRY and CDR2 SYGVKD. Between the trimmed V and J ends, which lost 10 bases and 0 bases, there was a span of 11 bases. This chain's CDR3 is CASSGVSTDTQYF. The CDR3 DNA is TGTGCCAGCTCAGGGGTCAGCACAGATACGCAGTATTTT.

The chain joins TRBV9 to TRBJ2-5, with 7 bases lining up with TRBD2. Germline V gene sequence: CDR1 SGDLS, CDR2 YYNGEE. V lost 0 bases, J lost 5 bases, and 10 bases stayed unmatched. The CDR3 length is 16 residues. The CDR3 bases are TGTGCCAGCAGCGTAGGGGAGGGAGGGGCCCGGGAGACCCAGTACTTC. It yields the protein CASSVGEGGARETQYF.

The CDR3 protein is CASKGLRTERNPYEQYF. CDR3 nucleotide sequence: TGTGCCAGCAAAGGACTTCGCACGGAACGAAATCCCTACGAGCAGTACTTC. The J gene is TRBJ2-7, the V gene TRBV27, with D perhaps TRBD2 (5 bases). The CDR3 has 17 residues. Looked up from germline, CDR1 is MNHEY and CDR2 is SMNVEV (reference sequence). The germline V and J ends were trimmed by 7 bases and 2 bases, with 24 bases remaining between them.

The chain couples TRBV18 to TRBJ2-7; TRBD2 might be the D (5 bases). V lost 3 bases to trimming and J lost 1 base, with 10 bases between them. Germline V gene lookup returns CDR1 KGHSH and CDR2 LQKENI. CDR3 size: 14 residues. CDR3 region: CASSPGVSSYEQYF. The CDR3 DNA follows: TGTGCCAGCTCACCCGGGGTATCGTCCTACGAGCAGTACTTC.

The chain joins TRBV27 to TRBJ2-7; TRBD1 aligns across 8 bases. This CDR3 has 17 amino acids. From germline, CDR1 is MNHEY and CDR2 SMNVEV (reference sequence). The V segment lost 5 bases and the J segment 3 bases; nucleotides outside the gene matches: 15. CDR3 residues: CASSPSPGTGSDYEQYF. The CDR3 coding sequence is TGTGCCAGCAGTCCTTCCCCGGGGACAGGTTCGGACTACGAGCAGTACTTC.

The rearrangement uses TRBV28 and TRBJ1-3; weak D call: TRBD1 (6 bases). Germline-derived CDR1 and CDR2 are MDHEN and SYDVKM. CDR3 length equals 16 residues. Trimming stripped 0 bases from V and 0 bases from J, with 9 bases between. CDR3 region: CASSLWGTISGNTIYF. The DNA for the CDR3 is TGTGCCAGCAGTTTATGGGGGACAATCTCTGGAAACACCATATATTTT.

This clone was seen a handful of times. The chain combines TRBV9 with TRBJ2-1; 8 nucleotides align to TRBD2. The germline CDR1 and CDR2 sequences are SGDLS and YYNGEE. V lost 0 bases to trimming and J lost 0 bases; unmatched junction nucleotides: 5. The CDR3 totals 17 residues. The CDR3 sequence is CASSVGPLAGSYNEQFF. The CDR3 DNA is TGTGCCAGCAGCGTAGGACCCCTAGCGGGCTCCTACAATGAGCAGTTCTTC.

In its sample, this clone was seen a few times. The chain couples TRBV19 to TRBJ1-2; no clear D. This CDR3 is built from 14 residues. Trimming stripped 3 bases from V and 0 bases from J, with 8 bases between. In germline, CDR1 is LNHDA, CDR2 SQIVND (reference sequence). For the CDR3, the DNA is TGTGCCAGTAGTATTCGGTACCCTAACTATGGCTACACCTTC. Translated, it gives CASSIRYPNYGYTF. Supplemented by reference TRBV19 and TRBJ1-2, the full variable domain reads DGGITQSPKYLFRKEGQNVTLSCEQNLNHDAMYWYRQDPGQGLRLIYYSQIVNDFQKGDIAEGYSVSREKKESFPLTVTSAQKNPTAFYLCASSIRYPNYGYTFGSGTRLTVV.